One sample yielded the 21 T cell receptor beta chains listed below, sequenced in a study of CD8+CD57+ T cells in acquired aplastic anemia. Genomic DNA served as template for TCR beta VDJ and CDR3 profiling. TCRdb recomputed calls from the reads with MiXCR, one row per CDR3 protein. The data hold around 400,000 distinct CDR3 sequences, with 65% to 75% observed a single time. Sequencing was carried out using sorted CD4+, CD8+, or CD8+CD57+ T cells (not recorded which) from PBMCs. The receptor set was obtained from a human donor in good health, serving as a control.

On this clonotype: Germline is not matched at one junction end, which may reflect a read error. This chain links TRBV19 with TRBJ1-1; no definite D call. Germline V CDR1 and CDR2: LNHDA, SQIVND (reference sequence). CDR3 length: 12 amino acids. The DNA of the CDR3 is TGTGCCAGTAGTCCACGGAAGAGTGAAGCTTTCTTC. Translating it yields CASSPRKSEAFF.

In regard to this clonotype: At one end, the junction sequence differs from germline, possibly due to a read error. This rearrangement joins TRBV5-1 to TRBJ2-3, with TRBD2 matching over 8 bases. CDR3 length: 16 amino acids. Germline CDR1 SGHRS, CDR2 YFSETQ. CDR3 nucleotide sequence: TGTGCCAGCAGCCCGGGTGATAGCGGGGGCACAGATACGCAGTATTTT. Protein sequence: CASSPGDSGGTDTQYF.

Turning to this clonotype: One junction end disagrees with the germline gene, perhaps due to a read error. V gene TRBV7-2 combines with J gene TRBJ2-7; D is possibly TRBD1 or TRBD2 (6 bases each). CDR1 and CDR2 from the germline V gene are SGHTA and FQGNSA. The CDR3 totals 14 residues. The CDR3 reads CASSVAGQAFEQQF. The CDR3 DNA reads TGTGCCAGCAGCGTCGCGGGACAAGCCTTCGAGCAGCAATTC.

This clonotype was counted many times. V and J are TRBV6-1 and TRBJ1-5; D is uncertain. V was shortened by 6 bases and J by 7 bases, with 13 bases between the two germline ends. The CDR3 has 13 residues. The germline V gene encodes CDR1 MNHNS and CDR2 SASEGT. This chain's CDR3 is CASRGKRPQPQHF. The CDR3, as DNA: TGTGCCAGCAGAGGGAAGCGCCCGCAGCCCCAGCATTTT.

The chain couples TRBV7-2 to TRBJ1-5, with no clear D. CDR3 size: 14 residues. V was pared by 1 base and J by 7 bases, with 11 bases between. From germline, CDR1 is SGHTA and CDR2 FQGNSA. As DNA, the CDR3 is TGTGCCAGCAGCTTAGTGGGATACCAACAGCCCCAGCATTTT. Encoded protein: CASSLVGYQQPQHF.

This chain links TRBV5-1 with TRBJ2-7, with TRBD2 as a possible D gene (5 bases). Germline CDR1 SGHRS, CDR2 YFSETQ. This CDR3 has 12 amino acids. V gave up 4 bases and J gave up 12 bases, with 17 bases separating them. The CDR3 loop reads CASSRLEDGGYF. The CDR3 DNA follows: TGCGCCAGCAGCCGCCTCGAGGATGGAGGGTACTTC.

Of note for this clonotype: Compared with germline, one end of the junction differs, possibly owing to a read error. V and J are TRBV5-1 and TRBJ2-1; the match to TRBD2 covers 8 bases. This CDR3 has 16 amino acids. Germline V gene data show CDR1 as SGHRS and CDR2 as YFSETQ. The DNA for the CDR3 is TGTGCCAGCAGCTCAGGAACCGGGGGGGTTTTCAATGAGCAGTTCTTC. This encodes CASSSGTGGVFNEQFF. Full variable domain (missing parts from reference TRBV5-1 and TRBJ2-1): KAGVTQTPRYLIKTRGQQVTLSCSPISGHRSVSWYQQTPGQGLQFLFEYFSETQRNKGNFPGRFSGRQFSNSRSEMNVSTLELGDSALYLCASSSGTGGVFNEQFFGPGTRLTVL.

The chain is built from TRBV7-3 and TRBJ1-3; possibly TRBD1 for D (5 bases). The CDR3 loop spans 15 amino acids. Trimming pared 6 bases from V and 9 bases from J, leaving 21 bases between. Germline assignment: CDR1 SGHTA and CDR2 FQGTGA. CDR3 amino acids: CASSVGLSSGTTIYF. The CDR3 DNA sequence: TGTGCCAGCAGTGTGGGCCTTTCCTCTGGGACCACCATATATTTT.

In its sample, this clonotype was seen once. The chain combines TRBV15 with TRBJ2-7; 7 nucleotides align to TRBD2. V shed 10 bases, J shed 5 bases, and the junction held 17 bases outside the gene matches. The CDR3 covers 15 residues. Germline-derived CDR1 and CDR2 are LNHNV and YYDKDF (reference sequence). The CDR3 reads CAISGEGRQANEQYF. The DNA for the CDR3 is TGTGCCATCAGTGGGGAGGGCAGACAAGCAAACGAGCAGTACTTC.

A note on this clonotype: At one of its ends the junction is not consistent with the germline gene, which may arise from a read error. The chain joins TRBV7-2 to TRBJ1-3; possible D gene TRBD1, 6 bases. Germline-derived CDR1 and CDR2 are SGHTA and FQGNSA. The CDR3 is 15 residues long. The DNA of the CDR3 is TGCGCCGGCAGCTTAGTCCAGGGGTCTGGAAACACCATATATTTT. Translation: CAGSLVQGSGNTIYF.

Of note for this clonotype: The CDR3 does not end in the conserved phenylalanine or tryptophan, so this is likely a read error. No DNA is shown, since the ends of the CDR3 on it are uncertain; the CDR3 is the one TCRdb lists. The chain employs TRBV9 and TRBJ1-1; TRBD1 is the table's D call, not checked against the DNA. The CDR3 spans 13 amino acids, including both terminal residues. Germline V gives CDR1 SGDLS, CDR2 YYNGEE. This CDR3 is CASSEPQGLNTLV.

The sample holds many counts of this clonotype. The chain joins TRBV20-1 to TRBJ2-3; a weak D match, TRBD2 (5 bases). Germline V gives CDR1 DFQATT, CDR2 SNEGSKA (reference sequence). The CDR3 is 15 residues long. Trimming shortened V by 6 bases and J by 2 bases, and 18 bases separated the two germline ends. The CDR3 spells CSARSAGFNTDTQYF. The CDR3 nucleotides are TGCAGTGCCCGATCTGCGGGCTTTAACACAGATACGCAGTATTTT.

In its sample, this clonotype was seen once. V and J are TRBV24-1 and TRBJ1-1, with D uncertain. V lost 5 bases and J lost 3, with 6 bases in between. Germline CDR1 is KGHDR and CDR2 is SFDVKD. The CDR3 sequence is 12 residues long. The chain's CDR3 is CATSAGDTEAFF. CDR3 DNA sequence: TGTGCCACCAGTGCGGGAGACACTGAAGCTTTCTTT.

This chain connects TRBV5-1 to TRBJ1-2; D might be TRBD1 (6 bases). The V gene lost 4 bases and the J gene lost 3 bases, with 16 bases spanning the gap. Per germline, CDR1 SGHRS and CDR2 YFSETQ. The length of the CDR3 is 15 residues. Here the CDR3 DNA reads TGCGCCAGCAGCACAAACCAGGGGCCCGACTATGGCTACACCTTC. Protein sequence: CASSTNQGPDYGYTF.

CDR3 in amino acids: CASSLGPGGARAGEKLFF. For the CDR3, the DNA is TGTGCCAGCAGCTTAGGTCCGGGCGGGGCAAGGGCAGGGGAAAAACTGTTTTTT. This chain joins TRBV7-2 and TRBJ1-4, with a weak D call TRBD1 (5 bases). Trimming took off 1 base at V and 8 bases at J, with 23 bases between the two ends. Germline CDR1 is SGHTA and CDR2 is FQGNSA. The CDR3 is made up of 18 amino acids.

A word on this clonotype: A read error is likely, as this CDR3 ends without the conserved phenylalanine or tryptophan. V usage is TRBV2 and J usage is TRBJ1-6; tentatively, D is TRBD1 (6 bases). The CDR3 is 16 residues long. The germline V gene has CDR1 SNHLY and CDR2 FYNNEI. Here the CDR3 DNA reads TGTGCCAGCAGCTTTTTTGGGGGCGGTCCGAATTCGCCCCTCCACCTT. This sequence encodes CASSFFGGGPNSPLHL.

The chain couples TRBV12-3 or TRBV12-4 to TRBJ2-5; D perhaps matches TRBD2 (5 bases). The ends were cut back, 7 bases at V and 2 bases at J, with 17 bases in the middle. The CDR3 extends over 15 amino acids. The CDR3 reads CASTPIWTDQETQYF. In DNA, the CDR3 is TGTGCCAGCACACCCATCTGGACTGATCAAGAGACCCAGTACTTC.

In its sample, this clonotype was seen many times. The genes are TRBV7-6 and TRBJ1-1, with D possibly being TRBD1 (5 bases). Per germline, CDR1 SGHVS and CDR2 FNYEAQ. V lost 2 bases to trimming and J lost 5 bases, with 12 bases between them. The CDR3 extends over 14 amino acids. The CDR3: CASSLRQGATEAFF. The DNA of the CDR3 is TGTGCCAGCAGCTTACGGCAGGGTGCTACTGAAGCTTTCTTT.

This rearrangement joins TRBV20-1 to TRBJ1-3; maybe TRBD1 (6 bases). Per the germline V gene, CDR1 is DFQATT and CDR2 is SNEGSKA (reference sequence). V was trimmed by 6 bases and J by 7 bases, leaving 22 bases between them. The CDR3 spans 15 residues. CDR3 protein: CSASTGTRGSNTIYF. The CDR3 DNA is TGCAGTGCCAGCACCGGGACAAGGGGTTCGAACACCATATATTTT.

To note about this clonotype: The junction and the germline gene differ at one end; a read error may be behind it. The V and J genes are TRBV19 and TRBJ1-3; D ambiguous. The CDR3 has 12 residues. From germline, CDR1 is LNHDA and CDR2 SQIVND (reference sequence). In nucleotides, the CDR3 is TGTGCCAGTAAATGCTATGGATACACCATATATTTT. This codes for CASKCYGYTIYF.

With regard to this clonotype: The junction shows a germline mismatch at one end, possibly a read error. CDR3 region: CASSAPPGIGSYNEQFF. In nucleotides, the CDR3 is TGCGCCAGCAGCGCTCCACCGGGTATCGGCTCCTACAATGAGCAGTTCTTC. V gene TRBV11-2 combines with J gene TRBJ2-1; D remains unclear. The germline V gene encodes CDR1 SGHAT and CDR2 FQNNGV. CDR3 length: 17 residues.